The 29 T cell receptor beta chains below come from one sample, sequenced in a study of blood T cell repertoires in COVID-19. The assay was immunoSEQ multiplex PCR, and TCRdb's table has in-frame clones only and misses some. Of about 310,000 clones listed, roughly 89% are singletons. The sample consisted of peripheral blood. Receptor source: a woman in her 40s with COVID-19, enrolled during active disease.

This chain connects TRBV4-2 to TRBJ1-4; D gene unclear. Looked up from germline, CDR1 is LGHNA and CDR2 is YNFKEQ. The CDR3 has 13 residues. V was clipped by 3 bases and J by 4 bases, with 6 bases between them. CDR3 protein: CASSQGLNEKLFF. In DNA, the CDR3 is TGTGCCAGCAGCCAGGGCCTTAATGAAAAACTGTTTTTT.

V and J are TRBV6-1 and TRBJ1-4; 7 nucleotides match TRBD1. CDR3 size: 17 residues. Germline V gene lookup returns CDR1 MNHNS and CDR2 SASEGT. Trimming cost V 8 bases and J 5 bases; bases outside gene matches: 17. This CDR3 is CASGKGWQGEPNEKLFF. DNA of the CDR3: TGTGCCAGCGGTAAAGGATGGCAGGGGGAGCCAAATGAAAAACTGTTTTTT.

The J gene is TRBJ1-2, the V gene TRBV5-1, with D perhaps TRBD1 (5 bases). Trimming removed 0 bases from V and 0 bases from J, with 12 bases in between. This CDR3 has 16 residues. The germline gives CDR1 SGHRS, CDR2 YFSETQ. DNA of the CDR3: TGCGCCAGCAGCTTGGCCCGGGGGACTTCTAACTATGGCTACACCTTC. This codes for CASSLARGTSNYGYTF.

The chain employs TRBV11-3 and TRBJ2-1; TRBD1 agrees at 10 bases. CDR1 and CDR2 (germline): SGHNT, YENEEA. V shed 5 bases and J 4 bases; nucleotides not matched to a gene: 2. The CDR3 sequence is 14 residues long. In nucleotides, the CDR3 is TGTGCCAGCAGCCGGGACAGGGGATACAATGAGCAGTTCTTC. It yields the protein CASSRDRGYNEQFF.

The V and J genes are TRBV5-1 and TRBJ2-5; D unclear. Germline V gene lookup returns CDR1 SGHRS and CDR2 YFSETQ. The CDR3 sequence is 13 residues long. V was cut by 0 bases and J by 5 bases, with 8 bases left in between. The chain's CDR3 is CASSLGGWETQYF. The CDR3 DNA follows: TGCGCCAGCAGCTTGGGCGGATGGGAGACCCAGTACTTC.

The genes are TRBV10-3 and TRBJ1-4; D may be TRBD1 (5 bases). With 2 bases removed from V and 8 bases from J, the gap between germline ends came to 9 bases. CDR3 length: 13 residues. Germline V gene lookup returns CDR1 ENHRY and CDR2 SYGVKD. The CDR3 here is CAISETGWEKLFF. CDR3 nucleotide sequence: TGTGCCATCAGTGAGACAGGTTGGGAAAAACTGTTTTTT.

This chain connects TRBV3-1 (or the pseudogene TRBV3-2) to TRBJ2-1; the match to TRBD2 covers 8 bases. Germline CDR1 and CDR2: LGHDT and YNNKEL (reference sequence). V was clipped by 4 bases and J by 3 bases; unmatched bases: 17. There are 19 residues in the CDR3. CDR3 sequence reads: CASSPAQEGSGRVYNEQFF. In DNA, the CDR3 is TGTGCCAGCAGCCCCGCCCAAGAGGGGAGCGGGAGAGTCTACAATGAGCAGTTCTTC.

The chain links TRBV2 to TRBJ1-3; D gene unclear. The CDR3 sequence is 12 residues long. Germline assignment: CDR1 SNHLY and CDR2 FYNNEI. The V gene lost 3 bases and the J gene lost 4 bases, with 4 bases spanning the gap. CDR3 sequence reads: CASSDLGNTIYF. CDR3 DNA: TGTGCCAGCAGTGATCTGGGAAACACCATATATTTT.

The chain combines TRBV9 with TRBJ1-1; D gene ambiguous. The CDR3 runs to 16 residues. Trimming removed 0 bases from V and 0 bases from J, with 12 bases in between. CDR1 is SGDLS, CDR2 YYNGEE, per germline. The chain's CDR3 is CASSVDWGAMNTEAFF. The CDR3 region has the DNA TGTGCCAGCAGCGTAGATTGGGGAGCCATGAACACTGAAGCTTTCTTT. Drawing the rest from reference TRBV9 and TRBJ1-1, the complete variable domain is DSGVTQTPKHLITATGQRVTLRCSPRSGDLSVYWYQQSLDQGLQFLIQYYNGEERAKGNILERFSAQQFPDLHSELNLSSLELGDSALYFCASSVDWGAMNTEAFFGQGTRLTVV.

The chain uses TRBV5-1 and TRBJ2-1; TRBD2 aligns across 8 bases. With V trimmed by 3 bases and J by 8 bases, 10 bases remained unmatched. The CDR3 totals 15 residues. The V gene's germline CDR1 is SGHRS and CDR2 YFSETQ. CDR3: CASSWNSGSSDEQFF. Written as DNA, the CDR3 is TGCGCCAGCAGCTGGAACAGCGGGAGTAGTGATGAGCAGTTCTTC.

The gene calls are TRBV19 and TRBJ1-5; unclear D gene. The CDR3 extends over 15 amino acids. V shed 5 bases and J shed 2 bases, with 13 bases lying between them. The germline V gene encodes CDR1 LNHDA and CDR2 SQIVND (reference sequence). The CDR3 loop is CASSVQDWGNQPQHF. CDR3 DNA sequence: TGTGCCAGTAGTGTGCAGGACTGGGGCAATCAGCCCCAGCATTTT.

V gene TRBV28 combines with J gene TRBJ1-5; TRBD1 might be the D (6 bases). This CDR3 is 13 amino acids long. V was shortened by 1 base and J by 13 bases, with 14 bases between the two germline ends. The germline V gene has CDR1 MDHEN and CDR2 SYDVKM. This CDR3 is CASSLLGRGDQHF. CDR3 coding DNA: TGTGCCAGCAGTTTATTGGGCAGGGGAGATCAGCATTTT. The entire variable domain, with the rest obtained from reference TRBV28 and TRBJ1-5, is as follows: DVKVTQSSRYLVKRTGEKVFLECVQDMDHENMFWYRQDPGLGLRLIYFSYDVKMKEKGDIPEGYSVSREKKERFSLILESASTNQTSMYLCASSLLGRGDQHFGDGTRLSIL.

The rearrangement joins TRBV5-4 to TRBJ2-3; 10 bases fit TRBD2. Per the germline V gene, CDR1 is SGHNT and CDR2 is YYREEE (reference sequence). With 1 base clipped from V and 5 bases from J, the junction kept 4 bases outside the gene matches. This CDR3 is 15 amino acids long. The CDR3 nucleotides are TGTGCCAGCAGCTTGCCAGCGGGGGGGCAAGATACGCAGTATTTT. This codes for CASSLPAGGQDTQYF.

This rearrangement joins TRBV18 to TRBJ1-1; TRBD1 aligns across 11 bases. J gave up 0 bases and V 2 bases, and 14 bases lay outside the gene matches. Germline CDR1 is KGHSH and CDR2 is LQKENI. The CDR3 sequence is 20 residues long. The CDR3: CASSPRDRGYRGPMNTEAFF. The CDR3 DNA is TGTGCCAGCTCACCAAGGGACAGGGGGTATCGGGGCCCCATGAACACTGAAGCTTTCTTT.

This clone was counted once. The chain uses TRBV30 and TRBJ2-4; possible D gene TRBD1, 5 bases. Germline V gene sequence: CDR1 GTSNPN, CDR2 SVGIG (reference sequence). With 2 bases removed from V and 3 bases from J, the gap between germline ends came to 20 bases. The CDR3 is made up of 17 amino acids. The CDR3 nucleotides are TGTGCCTGGAGTTCAGGGCAGCCCCGCTCGGGCAAAAACATTCAGTACTTC. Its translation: CAWSSGQPRSGKNIQYF.

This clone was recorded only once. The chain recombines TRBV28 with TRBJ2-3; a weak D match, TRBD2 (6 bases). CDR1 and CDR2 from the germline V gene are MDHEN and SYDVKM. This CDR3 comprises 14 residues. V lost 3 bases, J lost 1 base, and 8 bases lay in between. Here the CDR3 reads CASSFPGGTDTQYF. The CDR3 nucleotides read TGTGCCAGCAGTTTTCCGGGGGGCACAGATACGCAGTATTTT. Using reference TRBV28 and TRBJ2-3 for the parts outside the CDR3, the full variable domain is DVKVTQSSRYLVKRTGEKVFLECVQDMDHENMFWYRQDPGLGLRLIYFSYDVKMKEKGDIPEGYSVSREKKERFSLILESASTNQTSMYLCASSFPGGTDTQYFGPGTRLTVL.

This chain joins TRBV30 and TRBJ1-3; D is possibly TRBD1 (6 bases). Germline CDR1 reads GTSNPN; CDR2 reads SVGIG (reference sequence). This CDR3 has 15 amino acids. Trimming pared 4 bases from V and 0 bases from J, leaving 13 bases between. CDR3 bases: TGTGCCTGGATCTGGACAGCGCACTCTGGAAACACCATATATTTT. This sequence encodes CAWIWTAHSGNTIYF.

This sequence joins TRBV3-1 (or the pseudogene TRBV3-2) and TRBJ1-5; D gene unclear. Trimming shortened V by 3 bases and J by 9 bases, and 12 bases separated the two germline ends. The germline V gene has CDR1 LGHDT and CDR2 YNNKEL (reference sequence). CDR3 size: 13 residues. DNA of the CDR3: TGTGCCAGCAGCCACTTTCCGGGGTGGCCCCAGCATTTT. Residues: CASSHFPGWPQHF.

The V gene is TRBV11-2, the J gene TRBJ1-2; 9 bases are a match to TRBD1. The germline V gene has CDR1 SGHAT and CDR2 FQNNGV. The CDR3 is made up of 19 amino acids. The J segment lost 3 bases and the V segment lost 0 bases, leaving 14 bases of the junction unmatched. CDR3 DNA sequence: TGTGCCAGCAGCTTAGATCTTCGGGACAGGGCTCGATTGGACTATGGCTACACCTTC. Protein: CASSLDLRDRARLDYGYTF.

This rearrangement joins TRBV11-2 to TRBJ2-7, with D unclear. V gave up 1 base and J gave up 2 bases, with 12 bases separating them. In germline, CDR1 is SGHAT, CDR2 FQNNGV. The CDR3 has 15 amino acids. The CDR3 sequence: CASSLVATSPYEQYF. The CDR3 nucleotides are TGTGCCAGCAGCTTAGTTGCAACTTCTCCCTACGAGCAGTACTTC. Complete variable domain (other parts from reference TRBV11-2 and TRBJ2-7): EAGVAQSPRYKIIEKRQSVAFWCNPISGHATLYWYQQILGQGPKLLIQFQNNGVVDDSQLPKDRFSAERLKGVDSTLKIQPAKLEDSAVYLCASSLVATSPYEQYFGPGTRLTVT.

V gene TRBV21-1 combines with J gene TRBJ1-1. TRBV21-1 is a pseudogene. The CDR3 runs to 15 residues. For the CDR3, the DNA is TGTGCCAGCAGCAAAGCAGAGGGCAGAAACACTGAAGCTTTCTTT. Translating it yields CASSKAEGRNTEAFF.

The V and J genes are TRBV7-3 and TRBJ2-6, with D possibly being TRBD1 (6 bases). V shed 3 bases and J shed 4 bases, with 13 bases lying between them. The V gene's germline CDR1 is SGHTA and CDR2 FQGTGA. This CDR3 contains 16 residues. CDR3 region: CASSFTTGRGANVLTF. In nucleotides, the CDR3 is TGTGCCAGCAGCTTTACCACAGGGCGGGGGGCCAACGTCCTGACTTTC. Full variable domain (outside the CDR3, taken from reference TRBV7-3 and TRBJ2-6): GAGVSQTPSNKVTEKGKYVELRCDPISGHTALYWYRQSLGQGPEFLIYFQGTGAADDSGLPNDRFFAVRPEGSVSTLKIQRTERGDSAVYLCASSFTTGRGANVLTFGAGSRLTVL.

The CDR3 here is CATSRVGTGGDEQYF. The CDR3 DNA sequence: TGTGCCACCAGCAGAGTAGGGACAGGGGGCGACGAGCAGTACTTC. The J gene is TRBJ2-7, the V gene TRBV15, with TRBD1 identical over 12 bases. The germline CDR1 and CDR2 sequences are LNHNV and YYDKDF (reference sequence). The CDR3 covers 15 residues. V dropped 1 base and J dropped 5; count of bases not matched to a gene: 3. Full variable domain (outside the CDR3, taken from reference TRBV15 and TRBJ2-7): DAMVIQNPRYQVTQFGKPVTLSCSQTLNHNVMYWYQQKSSQAPKLLFHYYDKDFNNEADTPDNFQSRRPNTSFCFLDIRSPGLGDTAMYLCATSRVGTGGDEQYFGPGTRLTVT.

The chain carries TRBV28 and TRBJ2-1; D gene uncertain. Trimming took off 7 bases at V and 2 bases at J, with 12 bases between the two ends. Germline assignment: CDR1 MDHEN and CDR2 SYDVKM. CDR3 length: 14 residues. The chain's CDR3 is CASKGAPPYNEQFF. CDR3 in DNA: TGTGCCAGCAAAGGAGCCCCCCCCTACAATGAGCAGTTCTTC.

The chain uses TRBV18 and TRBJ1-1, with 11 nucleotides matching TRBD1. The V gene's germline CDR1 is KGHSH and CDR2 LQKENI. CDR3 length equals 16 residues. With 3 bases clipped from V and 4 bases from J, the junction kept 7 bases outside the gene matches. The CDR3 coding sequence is TGTGCCAGCTCACCCCGGGACAGGGGGTATCGCACTGAAGCTTTCTTT. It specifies CASSPRDRGYRTEAFF.

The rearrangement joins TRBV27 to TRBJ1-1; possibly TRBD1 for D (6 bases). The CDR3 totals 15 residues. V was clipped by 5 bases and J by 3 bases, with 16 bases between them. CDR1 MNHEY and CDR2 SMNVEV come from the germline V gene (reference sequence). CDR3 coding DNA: TGTGCCAGCAGTGGAACACAGGGTGGTTACACTGAAGCTTTCTTT. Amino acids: CASSGTQGGYTEAFF.

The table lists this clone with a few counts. The CDR3 nucleotides are TGTGCCAGCAGCCCGGGACAGGGCGGCACTGAAGCTTTCTTT. It yields the protein CASSPGQGGTEAFF. The chain recombines TRBV5-6 with TRBJ1-1; 9 nucleotides align to TRBD1. Germline V gene sequence: CDR1 SGHDT, CDR2 YYEEEE. The CDR3 sequence is 14 residues long. Trimming cost V 4 bases and J 4 bases; bases outside gene matches: 5.

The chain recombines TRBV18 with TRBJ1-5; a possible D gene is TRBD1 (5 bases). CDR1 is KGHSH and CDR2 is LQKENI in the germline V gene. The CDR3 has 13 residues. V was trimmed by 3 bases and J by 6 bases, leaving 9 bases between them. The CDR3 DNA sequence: TGTGCCAGCTCACCCGGGGGTAGTCAGCCCCAGCATTTT. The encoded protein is CASSPGGSQPQHF.

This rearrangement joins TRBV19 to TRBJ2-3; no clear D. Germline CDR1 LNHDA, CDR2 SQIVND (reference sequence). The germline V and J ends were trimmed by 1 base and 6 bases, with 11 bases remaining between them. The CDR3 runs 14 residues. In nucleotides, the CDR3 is TGTGCCAGTAGTATAGCGACCTCTAGGGATACGCAGTATTTT. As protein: CASSIATSRDTQYF.